Listed here are 31 T cell receptor beta chains from one sample, sequenced in a study of response to subunit inactivated influenza vaccine. TCRdb ran MiXCR on the RT-PCR reads and lists one entry per CDR3 protein. Here the sample spans hundreds of thousands of distinct CDR3 sequences, about 11% being singletons. This sample also appeared in a second study, on T cells expressing NK-cell markers. This second study notes: Making the TCR beta cDNA relied on 5'RACE template switching with UMIs.

The input for sequencing was PBMCs from blood, taken on the day of vaccination. The receptors shown here come from a man between 45 and 60 years old who received an inactivated influenza vaccine.

This clonotype has at least ten counts. The chain carries TRBV6-1 and TRBJ2-5; no firm D call. CDR3 size: 11 residues. Looked up from germline, CDR1 is MNHNS and CDR2 is SASEGT. V lost 4 bases to trimming and J lost 5 bases, with 5 bases between them. CDR3: CASSAFETQYF. CDR3 bases: TGTGCCAGCAGTGCATTTGAGACCCAGTACTTC.

This sequence joins TRBV27 and TRBJ2-3; D ambiguous. There are 16 residues in the CDR3. Germline CDR1 reads MNHEY; CDR2 reads SMNVEV (reference sequence). Trimming removed 3 bases from V and 4 bases from J, with 17 bases in between. CDR3 coding DNA: TGTGCCAGCAGTTTGGGTGGCGTTCCGGTCGCAGATACGCAGTATTTT. Translated: CASSLGGVPVADTQYF.

This clonotype was seen more than once but under ten times. The J gene is TRBJ2-7, the V gene TRBV12-3 or TRBV12-4, with 8 bases lining up with TRBD1. This CDR3 contains 14 residues. Unmatched junction bases numbered 5, after V lost 2 bases and J lost 5 bases. CDR3 bases: TGTGCCAGCAGTTTACCGGACAGGGCCCACGAGCAGTACTTC. Translating gives CASSLPDRAHEQYF.

This clonotype was seen more than once but under ten times. The CDR3 sequence is CASSQWSSGGANQETQYF. Here the CDR3 DNA reads TGCGCCAGCAGCCAATGGTCTAGCGGGGGGGCCAACCAAGAGACCCAGTACTTC. This chain links TRBV4-1 with TRBJ2-5; TRBD2 agrees at 12 bases. Germline CDR1 and CDR2: MGHRA and YSYEKL. The CDR3 spans 18 residues. J lost 0 bases, V lost 2 bases, and 7 bases had no gene match.

V and J are TRBV19 and TRBJ2-3, with D uncertain. Germline V lookup: CDR1 LNHDA, CDR2 SQIVND (reference sequence). V dropped 4 bases and J dropped 6 bases, with 5 bases sitting between them. The CDR3 totals 11 residues. The CDR3 nucleotides are TGTGCCAGTAGTACCCTCGATACGCAGTATTTT. It is translated as CASSTLDTQYF.

The V and J genes are TRBV10-2 and TRBJ2-5; TRBD1 matches at 9 bases. The V gene end was trimmed by 3 bases and the J gene end by 4 bases; junction bases not matched to a gene: 6. Germline CDR1 is WSHSY and CDR2 is SAAADI. CDR3 size: 15 residues. The CDR3 spells CASSDTGGGLETQYF. In DNA, the CDR3 is TGCGCCAGCAGTGACACAGGGGGCGGCCTAGAGACCCAGTACTTC.

In this sample, this clonotype turned up many times. The chain recombines TRBV11-2 with TRBJ2-1; 7 bases line up with TRBD2. Germline V gives CDR1 SGHAT, CDR2 FQNNGV. This CDR3 has 16 residues. With 1 base clipped from V and 2 bases from J, the junction kept 5 bases outside the gene matches. CDR3 nucleotides: TGTGCCAGCAGCTTAGTCGTCGCGGGGGCCTACAATGAGCAGTTCTTC. Protein sequence: CASSLVVAGAYNEQFF.

Many counts were recorded for this clonotype. The gene calls are TRBV9 and TRBJ1-2; tentatively, D is TRBD1 (5 bases). Trimming pared 4 bases from V and 4 bases from J, leaving 17 bases between. Germline assignment: CDR1 SGDLS and CDR2 YYNGEE. The CDR3 has 15 residues. This CDR3 is CASSQSQGFSYGYTF. CDR3 coding DNA: TGTGCCAGCAGCCAAAGCCAGGGATTTAGCTATGGCTACACCTTC. Filled out from reference TRBV9 and TRBJ1-2, the complete variable domain reads DSGVTQTPKHLITATGQRVTLRCSPRSGDLSVYWYQQSLDQGLQFLIQYYNGEERAKGNILERFSAQQFPDLHSELNLSSLELGDSALYFCASSQSQGFSYGYTFGSGTRLTVV.

This chain joins TRBV2 and TRBJ2-5; TRBD2 matches at 14 bases. Germline CDR1 SNHLY, CDR2 FYNNEI. The CDR3 spans 17 residues. J was trimmed by 2 bases and V by 7 bases; bases with no gene match: 9. This CDR3 is CASTAPGLAGAQETQYF. DNA of the CDR3: TGTGCCAGCACCGCTCCGGGACTAGCGGGGGCTCAAGAGACCCAGTACTTC.

This clonotype turned up a few times. The genes are TRBV15 and TRBJ2-5, with 9 bases lining up with TRBD2. Looked up from germline, CDR1 is LNHNV and CDR2 is YYDKDF (reference sequence). V lost 1 base and J lost 3; bases outside the gene matches: 6. The CDR3 sequence is 16 residues long. The CDR3 loop is CATSRVLAGSKETQYF. The CDR3 bases are TGTGCCACCAGCAGAGTTCTAGCGGGAAGTAAAGAGACCCAGTACTTC.

The rearrangement links TRBV11-2 to TRBJ2-3; TRBD2 matches 10 bases. The CDR3 extends over 19 amino acids. The V and J ends lost 0 bases and 2 bases, in that order; junction bases with no gene match: 11. Germline loops: CDR1 SGHAT, CDR2 FQNNGV. The CDR3, as DNA: TGTGCCAGCAGCTTAGATCCAGCCAGGACTAGCGGATCCACAGATACGCAGTATTTT. Amino acids: CASSLDPARTSGSTDTQYF. Variable domain in full (rest from reference TRBV11-2 and TRBJ2-3): EAGVAQSPRYKIIEKRQSVAFWCNPISGHATLYWYQQILGQGPKLLIQFQNNGVVDDSQLPKDRFSAERLKGVDSTLKIQPAKLEDSAVYLCASSLDPARTSGSTDTQYFGPGTRLTVL.

The gene calls are TRBV12-3 or TRBV12-4 and TRBJ2-1; maybe TRBD1 (5 bases). The V end was cut by 5 bases, the J end by 9 bases, with 8 bases between. The CDR3 length is 11 residues. The CDR3 spells CASSHRGEQFF. CDR3 bases: TGTGCCAGCAGTCATAGGGGTGAGCAGTTCTTC.

The sample holds a few counts of this clonotype. CDR3 sequence reads: CASSVTGTSGREQFF. The CDR3, as DNA: TGTGCCAGCAGCGTAACCGGGACTAGCGGGAGGGAGCAGTTCTTC. The chain links TRBV9 to TRBJ2-1; 15 positions match TRBD2. The J segment lost 10 bases and the V segment lost 1 base, leaving 3 bases of the junction unmatched. CDR1 is SGDLS and CDR2 is YYNGEE in the germline V gene. This CDR3 spans 15 amino acids.

This clonotype appeared many times. CDR3 DNA sequence: TGCAGTGCCCATCCGGGAGAGCCCGGGGCCAAAAACATTCAGTACTTC. It is translated as CSAHPGEPGAKNIQYF. This chain uses TRBV20-1 with TRBJ2-4, with TRBD2 as a possible D gene (6 bases). V lost 6 bases and J lost 1, with 19 bases in between. The CDR3 is 16 amino acids. Germline V lookup: CDR1 DFQATT, CDR2 SNEGSKA (reference sequence).

Ten or more counts support this clonotype. This rearrangement joins TRBV7-2 to TRBJ2-4, with TRBD1 matching 7 bases. CDR3 length: 14 amino acids. V gave up 4 bases and J gave up 6 bases; unmatched junction bases: 6. Germline CDR1 and CDR2: SGHTA and FQGNSA. For the CDR3, the DNA is TGTGCCAGCAGCTCAACAGGGGTAGGAAACATTCAGTACTTC. Translating gives CASSSTGVGNIQYF. Using reference TRBV7-2 and TRBJ2-4 for the parts outside the CDR3, the full variable domain is GAGVSQSPSNKVTEKGKDVELRCDPISGHTALYWYRQSLGQGLEFLIYFQGNSAPDKSGLPSDRFSAERTGGSVSTLTIQRTQQEDSAVYLCASSSTGVGNIQYFGAGTRLSVL.

The rearrangement uses TRBV19 and TRBJ2-2, with 9 positions matching TRBD1. This CDR3 region has 15 residues. The V gene's germline CDR1 is LNHDA and CDR2 SQIVND (reference sequence). V lost 6 bases, J lost 2 bases, and 4 bases stayed unmatched. The CDR3 region is CASRGTGRNTGELFF. DNA for the CDR3: TGTGCCAGTAGGGGGACAGGGCGTAACACCGGGGAGCTGTTTTTT.

This chain uses TRBV18 with TRBJ2-1, with D uncertain. With 2 bases removed from V and 10 bases from J, the gap between germline ends came to 12 bases. CDR1 KGHSH and CDR2 LQKENI come from the germline V gene. The CDR3 has 13 residues. The CDR3 protein is CASSPDANREQFF. As DNA, the CDR3 is TGTGCCAGCTCACCAGACGCAAATAGGGAGCAGTTCTTC.

The chain is built from TRBV6-5 and TRBJ2-7, with 11 bases that match TRBD1. The V gene end was trimmed by 4 bases and the J gene end by 3 bases; junction bases not matched to a gene: 8. Germline lookup yields CDR1 MNHEY and CDR2 SVGAGI. The CDR3 has 16 residues. The CDR3 protein is CASSSLSGTGGYEQYF. In DNA form, the CDR3 reads TGTGCCAGCAGTTCTCTTTCCGGGACAGGGGGCTACGAGCAGTACTTC.

V and J are TRBV6-2 or TRBV6-3 and TRBJ2-3; 13 nucleotides line up with TRBD2. Looked up from germline, CDR1 is MNHEY and CDR2 is SVGEGT. The CDR3 is 15 residues long. J lost 3 bases, V lost 6 bases, and 3 bases had no gene match. Written as DNA, the CDR3 is TGTGCCAGCAGACGACTAGCGGGAGGTACAGATACGCAGTATTTT. It is translated as CASRRLAGGTDTQYF.

The chain uses TRBV5-1 and TRBJ2-5; 10 bases fit TRBD2. The CDR3 has 17 residues. Germline-derived CDR1 and CDR2 are SGHRS and YFSETQ. J was trimmed by 1 base and V by 3 bases; bases with no gene match: 9. In DNA form, the CDR3 reads TGCGCCAGCAGCTCCCGACTAGCGGGTTTACTCCAAGAGACCCAGTACTTC. Amino acid sequence: CASSSRLAGLLQETQYF.

The chain links TRBV7-3 to TRBJ2-3, with 12 bases matching TRBD2. The CDR3 consists of 19 residues. Losses at the gene ends were 1 base for V and 2 bases for J; bases not matched to a gene: 10. Germline V CDR1 and CDR2: SGHTA, FQGTGA. CDR3 loop: CASSLRDLAGGPFTDTQYF. In DNA, the CDR3 is TGTGCCAGCAGCTTAAGGGACCTAGCGGGAGGGCCTTTCACAGATACGCAGTATTTT.

V gene TRBV11-2 combines with J gene TRBJ2-5; D unclear. Germline CDR1 and CDR2: SGHAT and FQNNGV. The CDR3 runs to 11 residues. V was pared by 6 bases and J by 2 bases, with 4 bases between. CDR3 in amino acids: CASRQQETQYF. The CDR3 DNA is TGTGCCAGCAGACAGCAAGAGACCCAGTACTTC.

In this sample, this clonotype turned up many times. The V call is TRBV5-1, the J call TRBJ2-5; TRBD1 matches at 11 bases. J lost 4 bases, V lost 0 bases, and 2 bases had no gene match. The CDR3 is made up of 15 amino acids. Germline CDR1 is SGHRS and CDR2 is YFSETQ. The CDR3 sequence: CASSLGDRGRETQYF. CDR3 sequence (DNA): TGCGCCAGCAGCTTGGGGGACAGGGGGAGAGAGACCCAGTACTTC.

This clonotype was picked up a small number of times. V and J are TRBV15 and TRBJ2-3; D ambiguous. Germline V gene data show CDR1 as LNHNV and CDR2 as YYDKDF (reference sequence). The length of the CDR3 is 15 residues. V was clipped by 5 bases and J by 1 base, with 13 bases between them. The CDR3, as DNA: TGTGCCACCAGCTTCCGGGCCCCAGGCACAGATACGCAGTATTTT. As protein: CATSFRAPGTDTQYF.

This clonotype turned up a few times. V usage is TRBV3-1 and J usage is TRBJ2-1, with D unresolved. The CDR3 runs to 12 residues. Trimming cost V 3 bases and J 8 bases, with 8 bases left between them. CDR1 is LGHDT and CDR2 is YNNKEL in the germline V gene (reference sequence). CDR3 sequence (DNA): TGTGCCAGCAGCCAGGGTTGGGATGAGCAGTTCTTC. Its translation: CASSQGWDEQFF.

The chain couples TRBV18 to TRBJ2-1; D uncertain. V was clipped by 2 bases and J by 6 bases, with 17 bases between them. CDR3 length equals 16 residues. Germline V lookup: CDR1 KGHSH, CDR2 LQKENI. Here the CDR3 reads CASSPLGGLNPNEQFF. CDR3 DNA: TGTGCCAGCTCACCATTAGGTGGTCTTAATCCCAATGAGCAGTTCTTC.

This clonotype was detected a few times. V gene TRBV29-1 combines with J gene TRBJ1-2, with a weak D call TRBD1 (5 bases). CDR1 is SQVTM, CDR2 ANQGSEA, per germline. This CDR3 has 13 residues. The germline V and J ends were trimmed by 4 bases and 2 bases, with 11 bases remaining between them. CDR3 amino acids: CSVVVGPNYGYTF. The CDR3 nucleotides read TGCAGCGTTGTGGTGGGGCCGAACTATGGCTACACCTTC.

V and J are TRBV21-1 and TRBJ2-7; TRBD1, as called in the table, went unchecked against the DNA. TRBV21-1 represents a pseudogene. CDR3 size: 16 residues. The CDR3 loop reads CASSKVSLNRTYEQYF. CDR3 DNA sequence: TGTGCCAGCAGCAAAGTTTCCCTAAACAGGACCTACGAGCAGTACTTC.

This rearrangement joins TRBV19 to TRBJ2-3; D uncertain. V was cut by 1 base and J by 3 bases, with 8 bases left in between. The CDR3 totals 14 residues. Germline V gives CDR1 LNHDA, CDR2 SQIVND (reference sequence). The CDR3 protein is CASSIGRKTDTQYF. The CDR3 DNA follows: TGTGCCAGTAGTATAGGGCGAAAAACAGATACGCAGTATTTT.

V usage is TRBV5-1 and J usage is TRBJ2-1, with D uncertain. V lost 4 bases to trimming and J lost 0 bases, with 17 bases between them. Germline V gives CDR1 SGHRS, CDR2 YFSETQ. CDR3 length: 17 amino acids. The CDR3 coding sequence is TGCGCCAGCAGCCCGAATTTAGTCCCCAGCTCCTACAATGAGCAGTTCTTC. The encoded protein is CASSPNLVPSSYNEQFF.

This clonotype has a count of ten or more. The chain joins TRBV12-3 or TRBV12-4 to TRBJ2-3; 7 bases line up with TRBD1. CDR3 length equals 15 residues. The trim removed 6 bases at V and 4 bases at J, leaving 10 bases unmatched. CDR3 sequence (DNA): TGTGCCAGCAGGGAGAAGTTGGACAGGTCAGATACGCAGTATTTT. Translated, it gives CASREKLDRSDTQYF.